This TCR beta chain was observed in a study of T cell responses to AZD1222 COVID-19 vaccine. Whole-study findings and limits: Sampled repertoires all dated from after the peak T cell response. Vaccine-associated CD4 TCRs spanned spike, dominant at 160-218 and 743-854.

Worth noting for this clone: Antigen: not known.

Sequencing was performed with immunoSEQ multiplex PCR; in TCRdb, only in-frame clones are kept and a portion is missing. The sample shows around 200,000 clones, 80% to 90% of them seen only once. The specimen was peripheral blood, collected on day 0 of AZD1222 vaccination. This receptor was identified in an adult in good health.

CDR3 coding DNA: TGTGCCAGCAGTTACACAGGGGTTAATTCACCCCTCCACTTT. Encoded protein: CASSYTGVNSPLHF. V usage is TRBV6-5 and J usage is TRBJ1-6; 7 nucleotides match TRBD1. Germline CDR1 MNHEY, CDR2 SVGAGI. The CDR3 runs to 14 residues. J gave up 6 bases and V 2 bases, and 1 base lay outside the gene matches.